This TCR beta chain was found in a study of blood T cell repertoires in COVID-19. The length of the CDR3 is 11 residues. Germline assignment: CDR1 MGHDK and CDR2 SYGVNS. With 2 bases removed from V and 8 bases from J, the gap between germline ends came to 4 bases. Sequencing was performed with immunoSEQ multiplex PCR; in TCRdb, only in-frame clones are kept and a portion is missing. The sample records 250,000 to 300,000 clones, over 75% being singletons. Membership in each cohort depended on participant-reported clinical history. The J gene is TRBJ2-4, the V gene TRBV25-1; D is unresolved. What was sequenced was PBMCs or T cells enriched from blood (not recorded which). The clonotype was recovered from a woman aged 25-40 years who had recovered from COVID-19. The DNA of the CDR3 is TGTGCCAGCAGTGAAGTCGACATTCAGTACTTC. Its protein is CASSEVDIQYF.